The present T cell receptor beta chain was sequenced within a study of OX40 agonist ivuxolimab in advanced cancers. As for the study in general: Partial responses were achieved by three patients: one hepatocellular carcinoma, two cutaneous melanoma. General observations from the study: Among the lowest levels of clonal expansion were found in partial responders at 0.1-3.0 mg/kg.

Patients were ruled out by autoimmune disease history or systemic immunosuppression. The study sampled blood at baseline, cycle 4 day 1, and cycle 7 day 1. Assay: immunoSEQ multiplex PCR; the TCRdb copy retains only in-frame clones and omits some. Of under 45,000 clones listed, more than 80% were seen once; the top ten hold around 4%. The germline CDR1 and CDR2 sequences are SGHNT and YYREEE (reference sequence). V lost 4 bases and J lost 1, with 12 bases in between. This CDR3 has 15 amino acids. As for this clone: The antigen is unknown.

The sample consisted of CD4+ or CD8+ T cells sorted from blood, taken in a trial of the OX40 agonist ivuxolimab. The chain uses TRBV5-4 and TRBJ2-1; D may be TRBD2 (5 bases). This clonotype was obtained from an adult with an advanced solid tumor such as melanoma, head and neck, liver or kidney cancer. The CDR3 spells CASSPGSGSYNEQFF. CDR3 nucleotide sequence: TGTGCCAGCAGCCCTGGGAGCGGATCCTACAATGAGCAGTTCTTC.